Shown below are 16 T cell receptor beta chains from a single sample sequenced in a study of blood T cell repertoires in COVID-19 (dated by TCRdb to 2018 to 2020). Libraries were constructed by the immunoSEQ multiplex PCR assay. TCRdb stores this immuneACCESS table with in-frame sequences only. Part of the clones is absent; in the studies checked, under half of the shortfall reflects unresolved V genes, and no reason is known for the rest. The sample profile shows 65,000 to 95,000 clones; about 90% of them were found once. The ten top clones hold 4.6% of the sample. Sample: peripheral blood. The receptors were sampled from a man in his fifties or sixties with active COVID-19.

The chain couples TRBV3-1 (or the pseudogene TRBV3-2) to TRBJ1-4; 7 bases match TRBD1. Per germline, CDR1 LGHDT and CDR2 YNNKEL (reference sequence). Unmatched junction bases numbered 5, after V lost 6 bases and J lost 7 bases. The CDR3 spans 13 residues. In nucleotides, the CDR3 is TGTGCCAGCAGGGAAGGGGGCGTTGAAAAACTGTTTTTT. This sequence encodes CASREGGVEKLFF.

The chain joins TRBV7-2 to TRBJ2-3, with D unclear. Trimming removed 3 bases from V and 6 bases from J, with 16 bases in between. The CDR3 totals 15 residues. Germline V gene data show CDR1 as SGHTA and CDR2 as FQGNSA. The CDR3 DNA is TGTGCCAGCAGCTTGAACTCTCCAATGCTGGATACGCAGTATTTT. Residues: CASSLNSPMLDTQYF.

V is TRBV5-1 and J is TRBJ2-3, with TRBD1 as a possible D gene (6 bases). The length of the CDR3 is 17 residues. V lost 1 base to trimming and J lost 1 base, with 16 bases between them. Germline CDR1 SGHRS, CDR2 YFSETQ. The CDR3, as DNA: TGCGCCAGCAGCTTGCCTTGGGGGCCAGGGGGCACAGATACGCAGTATTTT. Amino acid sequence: CASSLPWGPGGTDTQYF.

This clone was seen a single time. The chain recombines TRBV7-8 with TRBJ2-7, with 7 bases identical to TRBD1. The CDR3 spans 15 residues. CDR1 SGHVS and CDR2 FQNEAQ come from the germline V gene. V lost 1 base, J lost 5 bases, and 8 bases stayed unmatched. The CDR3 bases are TGTGCCAGCAGCTTAGGAAGGCAGGGGGTTAACGAGCAGTACTTC. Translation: CASSLGRQGVNEQYF.

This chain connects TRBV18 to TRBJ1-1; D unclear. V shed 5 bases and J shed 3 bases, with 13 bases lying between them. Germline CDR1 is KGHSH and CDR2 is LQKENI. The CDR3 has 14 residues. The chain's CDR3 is CASSLVGRDTEAFF. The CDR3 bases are TGTGCCAGCTCATTGGTCGGTCGGGACACTGAAGCTTTCTTT.

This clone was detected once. CDR3 loop: CASSLLASNPYNEQFF. The CDR3 nucleotides read TGTGCCAGCAGTTTACTGGCTAGCAATCCCTACAATGAGCAGTTCTTC. V gene TRBV28 combines with J gene TRBJ2-1; possible D gene TRBD2, 5 bases. The germline V gene has CDR1 MDHEN and CDR2 SYDVKM. This CDR3 has 16 amino acids. With 2 bases removed from V and 2 bases from J, the gap between germline ends came to 13 bases.

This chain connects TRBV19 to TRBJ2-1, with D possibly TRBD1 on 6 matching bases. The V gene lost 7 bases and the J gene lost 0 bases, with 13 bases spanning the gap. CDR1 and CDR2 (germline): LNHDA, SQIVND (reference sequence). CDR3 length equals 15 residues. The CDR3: CASTLDRSSYNEQFF. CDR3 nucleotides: TGTGCCAGTACCCTAGACAGGAGCTCCTACAATGAGCAGTTCTTC.

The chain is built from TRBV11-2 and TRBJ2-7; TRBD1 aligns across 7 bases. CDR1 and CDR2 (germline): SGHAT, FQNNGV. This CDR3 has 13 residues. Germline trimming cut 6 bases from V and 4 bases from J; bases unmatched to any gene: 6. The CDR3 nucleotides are TGTGCCAGCAGTTCAACAGGGGTGTACGAGCAGTACTTC. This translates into CASSSTGVYEQYF.

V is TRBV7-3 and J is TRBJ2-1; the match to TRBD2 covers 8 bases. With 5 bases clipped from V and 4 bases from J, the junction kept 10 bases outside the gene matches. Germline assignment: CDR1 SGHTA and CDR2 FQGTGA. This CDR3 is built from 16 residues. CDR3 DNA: TGTGCCAGCAGCCCCACAAGCGGGAGTGGGTACAATGAGCAGTTCTTC. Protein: CASSPTSGSGYNEQFF.

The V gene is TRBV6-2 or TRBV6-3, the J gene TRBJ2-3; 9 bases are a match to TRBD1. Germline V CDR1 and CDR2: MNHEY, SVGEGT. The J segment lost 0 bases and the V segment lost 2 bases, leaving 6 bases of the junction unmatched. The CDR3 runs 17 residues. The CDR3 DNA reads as TGTGCCAGCAGTTACGCCAGGACAGGGGCCAGCACAGATACGCAGTATTTT. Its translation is CASSYARTGASTDTQYF.

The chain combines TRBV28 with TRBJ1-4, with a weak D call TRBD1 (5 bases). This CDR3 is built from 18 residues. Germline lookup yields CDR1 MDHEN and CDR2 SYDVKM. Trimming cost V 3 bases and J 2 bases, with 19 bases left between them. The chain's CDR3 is CASSLVPGGISTNEKLFF. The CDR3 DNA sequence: TGTGCCAGCAGTTTGGTTCCCGGGGGGATATCGACTAATGAAAAACTGTTTTTT.

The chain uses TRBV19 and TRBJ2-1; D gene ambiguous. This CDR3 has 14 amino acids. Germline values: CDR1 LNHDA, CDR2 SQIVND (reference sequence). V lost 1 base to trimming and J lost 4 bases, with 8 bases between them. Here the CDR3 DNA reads TGTGCCAGTAGTATAGTTGAGAGGTACAATGAGCAGTTCTTC. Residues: CASSIVERYNEQFF. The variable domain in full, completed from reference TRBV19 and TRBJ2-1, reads DGGITQSPKYLFRKEGQNVTLSCEQNLNHDAMYWYRQDPGQGLRLIYYSQIVNDFQKGDIAEGYSVSREKKESFPLTVTSAQKNPTAFYLCASSIVERYNEQFFGPGTRLTVL.

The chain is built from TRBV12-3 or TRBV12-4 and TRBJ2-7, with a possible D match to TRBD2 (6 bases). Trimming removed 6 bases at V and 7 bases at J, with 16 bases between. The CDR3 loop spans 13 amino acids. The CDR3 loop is CASSPFPAGEQYF. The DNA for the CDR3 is TGTGCCAGCAGCCCCTTCCCTGCGGGGGAGCAGTACTTC.

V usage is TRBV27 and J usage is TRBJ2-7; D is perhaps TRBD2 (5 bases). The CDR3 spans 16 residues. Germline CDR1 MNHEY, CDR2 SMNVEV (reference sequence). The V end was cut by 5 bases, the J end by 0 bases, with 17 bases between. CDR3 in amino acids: CASSPSGGERSYEQYF. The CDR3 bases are TGTGCCAGCAGTCCGAGCGGAGGAGAACGCTCCTACGAGCAGTACTTC.

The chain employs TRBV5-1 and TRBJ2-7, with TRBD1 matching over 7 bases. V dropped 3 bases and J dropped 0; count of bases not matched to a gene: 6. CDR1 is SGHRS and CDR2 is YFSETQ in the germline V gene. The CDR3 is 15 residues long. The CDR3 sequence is CASSSGTAHSYEQYF. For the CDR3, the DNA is TGCGCCAGCAGCTCCGGGACAGCTCACTCCTACGAGCAGTACTTC.

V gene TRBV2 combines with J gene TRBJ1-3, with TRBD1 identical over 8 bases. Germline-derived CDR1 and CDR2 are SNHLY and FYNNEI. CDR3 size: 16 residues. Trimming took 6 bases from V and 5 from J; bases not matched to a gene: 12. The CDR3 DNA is TGTGCCAGCAGCCAGGAGGCCGGGACAGGTCGAAACACCATATATTTT. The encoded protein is CASSQEAGTGRNTIYF.